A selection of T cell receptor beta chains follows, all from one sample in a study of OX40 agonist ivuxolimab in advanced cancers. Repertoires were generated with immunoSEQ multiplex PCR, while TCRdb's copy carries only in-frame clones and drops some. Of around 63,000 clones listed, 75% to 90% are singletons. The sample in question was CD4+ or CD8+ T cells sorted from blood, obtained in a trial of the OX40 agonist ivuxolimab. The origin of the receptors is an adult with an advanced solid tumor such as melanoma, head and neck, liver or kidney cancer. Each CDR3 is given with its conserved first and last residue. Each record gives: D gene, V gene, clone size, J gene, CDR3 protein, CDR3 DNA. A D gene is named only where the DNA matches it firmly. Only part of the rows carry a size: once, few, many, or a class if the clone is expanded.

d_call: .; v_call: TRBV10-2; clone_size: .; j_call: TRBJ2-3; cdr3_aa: CASSWTVRDTQYF; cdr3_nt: TGCGCCAGCAGTTGGACAGTGAGGGATACGCAGTATTTT
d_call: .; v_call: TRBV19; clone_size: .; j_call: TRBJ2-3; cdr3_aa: CASGPGFPDTQYF; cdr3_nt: TGTGCCAGTGGACCAGGGTTTCCAGATACGCAGTATTTT
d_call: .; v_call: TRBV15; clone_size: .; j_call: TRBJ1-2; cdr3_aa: CATPKPGEVYGYTF; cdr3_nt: TGTGCCACCCCTAAACCAGGGGAGGTCTATGGCTACACCTTC
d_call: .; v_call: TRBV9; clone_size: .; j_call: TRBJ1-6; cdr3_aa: CASSVRDGNSPLHF; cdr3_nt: TGTGCCAGCAGCGTCCGGGACGGCAATTCACCCCTCCACTTT
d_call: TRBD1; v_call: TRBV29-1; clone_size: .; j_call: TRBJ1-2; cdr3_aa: CSVATQGSGDYGYTF; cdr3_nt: TGCAGCGTTGCGACACAGGGGAGTGGTGACTATGGCTACACCTTC
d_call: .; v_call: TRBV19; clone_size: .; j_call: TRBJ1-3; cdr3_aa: CASSITRPGSSGNTIYF; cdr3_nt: TGTGCCAGTAGTATAACGCGGCCCGGATCCTCTGGAAACACCATATATTTT
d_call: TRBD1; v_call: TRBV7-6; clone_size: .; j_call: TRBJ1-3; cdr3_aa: CASSPLDRDPPDTIYF; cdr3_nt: TGTGCCAGCAGCCCCCTCGACAGGGACCCACCCGACACCATATATTTT
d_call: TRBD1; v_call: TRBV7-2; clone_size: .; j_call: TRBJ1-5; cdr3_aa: CASSLDRAQPQHF; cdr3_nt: TGTGCCAGCAGCCTTGACAGGGCCCAGCCCCAGCATTTT
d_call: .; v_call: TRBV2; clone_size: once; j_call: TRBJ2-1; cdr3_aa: CASSDLLPGSYNEQFF; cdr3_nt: TGTGCCAGCAGTGACCTACTGCCGGGGTCGTACAATGAGCAGTTCTTC
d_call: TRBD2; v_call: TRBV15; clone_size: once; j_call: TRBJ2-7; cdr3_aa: CATSKGREGSYEQYF; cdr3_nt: TGTGCCACCAGCAAAGGGCGGGAGGGCTCCTACGAGCAGTACTTC
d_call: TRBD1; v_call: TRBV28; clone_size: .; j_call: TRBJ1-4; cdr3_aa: CASSSGQGITNEKLFF; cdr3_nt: TGTGCCAGTTCAAGCGGACAGGGTATAACTAATGAAAAACTGTTTTTT
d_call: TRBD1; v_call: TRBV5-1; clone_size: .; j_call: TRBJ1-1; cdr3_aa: CASSSQDRGVAIEAFF; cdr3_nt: TGCGCCAGCAGCTCCCAGGACAGGGGGGTAGCCATAGAAGCTTTCTTT
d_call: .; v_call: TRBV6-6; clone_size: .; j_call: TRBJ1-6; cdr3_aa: CASRPDGSNSPLHF; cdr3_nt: TGTGCCAGCAGGCCCGACGGGTCGAATTCACCCCTCCACTTT
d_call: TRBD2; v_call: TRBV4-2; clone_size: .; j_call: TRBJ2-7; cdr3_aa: CASSQDLTSGRAGVF; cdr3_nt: TGTGCCAGCAGCCAAGATCTCACTAGCGGGAGGGCCGGGGTCTTC
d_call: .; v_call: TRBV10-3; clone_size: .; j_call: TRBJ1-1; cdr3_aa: CAISESQQMNTEAFF; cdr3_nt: TGTGCCATCAGTGAGTCACAGCAAATGAACACTGAAGCTTTCTTT
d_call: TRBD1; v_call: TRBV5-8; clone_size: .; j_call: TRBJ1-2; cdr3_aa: CASSRDRGLSTRGYTF; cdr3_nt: TGTGCCAGCAGCCGGGACAGGGGGCTAAGTACTCGTGGCTACACCTTC
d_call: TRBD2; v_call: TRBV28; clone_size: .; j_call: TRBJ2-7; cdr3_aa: CASSLAAGSGFYEQYF; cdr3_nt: TGTGCCAGCAGTTTAGCAGCGGGGAGCGGTTTTTACGAGCAGTACTTC
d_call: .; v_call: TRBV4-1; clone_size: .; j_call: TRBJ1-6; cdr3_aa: CASSQEPPRSSYNSPLHF; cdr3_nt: TGCGCCAGCAGCCAAGAACCCCCGAGAAGCTCCTATAATTCACCCCTCCACTTT
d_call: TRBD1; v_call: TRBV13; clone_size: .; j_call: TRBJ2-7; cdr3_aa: CASSLTGMKQYF; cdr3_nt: TGTGCCAGCAGCTTGACAGGGATGAAGCAGTACTTC
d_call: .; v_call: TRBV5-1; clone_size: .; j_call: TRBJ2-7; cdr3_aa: CASSLDSGGAYEQYF; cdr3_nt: TGCGCCAGCAGCTTGGATTCGGGCGGCGCCTACGAGCAGTACTTC
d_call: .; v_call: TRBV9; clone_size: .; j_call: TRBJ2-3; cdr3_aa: CASSAGDTQYF; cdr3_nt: TGTGCCAGCAGCGCCGGGGATACGCAGTATTTT
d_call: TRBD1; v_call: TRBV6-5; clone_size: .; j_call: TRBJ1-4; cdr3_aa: CASSRQGENEKLFF; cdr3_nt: TGTGCCAGCAGTCGACAGGGGGAGAATGAAAAACTGTTTTTT
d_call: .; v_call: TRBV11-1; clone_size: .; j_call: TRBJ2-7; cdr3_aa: CASSRRRGGLYEQYF; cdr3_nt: TGTGCCAGCAGCCGCCGAAGAGGAGGGCTTTACGAGCAGTACTTC
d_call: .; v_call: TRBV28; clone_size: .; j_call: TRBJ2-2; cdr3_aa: CASSLTPGELFF; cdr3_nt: TGTGCCAGCAGCCTTACTCCCGGGGAGCTGTTTTTT
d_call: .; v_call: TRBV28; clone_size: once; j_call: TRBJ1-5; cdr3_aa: CASSPNYSNQPQHF; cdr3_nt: TGTGCCAGCAGTCCCAATTATAGCAATCAGCCCCAGCATTTT
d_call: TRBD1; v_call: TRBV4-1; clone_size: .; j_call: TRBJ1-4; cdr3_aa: CASSPIGQDRAEKLFF; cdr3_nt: TGCGCCAGCAGCCCCATTGGACAGGACCGGGCGGAAAAACTGTTTTTT
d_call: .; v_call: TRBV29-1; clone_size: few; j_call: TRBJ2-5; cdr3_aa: CSVVLSYGDRETQYF; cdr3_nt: TGCAGCGTTGTTCTTAGCTATGGGGACCGGGAGACCCAGTACTTC
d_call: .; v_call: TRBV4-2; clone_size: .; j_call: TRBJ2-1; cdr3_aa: CASSQEVLNYNEQFF; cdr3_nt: TGTGCCAGCAGCCAAGAGGTACTCAACTACAATGAGCAGTTCTTC
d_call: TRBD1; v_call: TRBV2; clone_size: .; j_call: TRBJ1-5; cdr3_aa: CASSWDRDNQPQHF; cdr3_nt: TGTGCCAGCAGTTGGGACAGGGATAATCAGCCCCAGCATTTT
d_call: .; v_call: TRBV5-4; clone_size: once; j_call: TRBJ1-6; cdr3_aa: CASSLVDSRRSPLHF; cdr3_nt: TGTGCCAGCAGCTTGGTGGACAGCCGTCGCTCACCCCTCCACTTT
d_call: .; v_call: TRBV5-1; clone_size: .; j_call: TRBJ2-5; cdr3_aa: CASSLEQGRQETQYF; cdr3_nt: TGCGCCAGCAGCTTGGAACAGGGAAGACAAGAGACCCAGTACTTC
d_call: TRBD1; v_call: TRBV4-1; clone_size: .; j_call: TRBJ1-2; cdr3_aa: CASSHRAGGYGYTF; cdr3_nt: TGCGCCAGCAGCCATCGGGCAGGGGGCTATGGCTACACCTTC
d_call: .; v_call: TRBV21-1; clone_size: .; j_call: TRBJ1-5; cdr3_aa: CASPRQGAGSGQPQHF; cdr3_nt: TGTGCCAGCCCTAGGCAGGGGGCCGGTTCAGGTCAGCCCCAGCATTTT
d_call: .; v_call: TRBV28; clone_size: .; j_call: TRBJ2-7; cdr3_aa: CASSLTRYGEQYF; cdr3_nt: TGTGCCAGCAGTTTGACTCGCTATGGGGAGCAGTACTTC
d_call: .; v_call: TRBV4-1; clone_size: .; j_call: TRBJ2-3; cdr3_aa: CASSQRGDTQYF; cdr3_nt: TGCGCCAGCAGCCAGAGAGGAGATACGCAGTATTTT
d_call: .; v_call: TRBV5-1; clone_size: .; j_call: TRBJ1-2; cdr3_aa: CASSLNTGAQDYGYTF; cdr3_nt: TGCGCCAGCAGCTTGAATACTGGGGCACAGGACTATGGCTACACCTTC
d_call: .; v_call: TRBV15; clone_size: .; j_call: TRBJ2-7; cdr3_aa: CATSRAGEQYF; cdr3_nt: TGTGCCACCAGTAGGGCGGGAGAGCAGTACTTC
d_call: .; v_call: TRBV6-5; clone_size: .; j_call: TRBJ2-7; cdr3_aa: CASSYDRTISYEQYF; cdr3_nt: TGTGCCAGCAGTTACGACAGGACCATCTCCTACGAGCAGTACTTC
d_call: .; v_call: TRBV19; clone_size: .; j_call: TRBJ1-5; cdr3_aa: CASSITLYLQPQHF; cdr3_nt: TGTGCCAGTAGTATCACGCTTTACCTTCAGCCCCAGCATTTT
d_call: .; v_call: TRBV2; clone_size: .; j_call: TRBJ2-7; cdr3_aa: CASRAGQSYEQYF; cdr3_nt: TGTGCCAGCAGGGCCGGACAGTCCTACGAGCAGTACTTC
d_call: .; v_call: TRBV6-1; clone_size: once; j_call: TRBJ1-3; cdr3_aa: CASSERPSSGNTIYF; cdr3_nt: TGTGCCAGCAGTGAACGCCCGAGCTCTGGAAACACCATATATTTT
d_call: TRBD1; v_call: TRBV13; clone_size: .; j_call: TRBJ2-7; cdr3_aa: CASSPRDRRYEQYF; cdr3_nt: TGTGCCAGCAGCCCGAGGGACAGGAGGTACGAGCAGTACTTC
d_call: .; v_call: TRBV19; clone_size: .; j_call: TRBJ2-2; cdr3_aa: CASSIFSQPTGELFF; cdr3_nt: TGTGCCAGTAGTATTTTTAGCCAGCCCACCGGGGAGCTGTTTTTT
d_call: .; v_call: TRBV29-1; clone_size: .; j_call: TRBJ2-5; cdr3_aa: CSVERTAETQYF; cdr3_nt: TGCAGCGTTGAAAGGACAGCCGAGACCCAGTACTTC
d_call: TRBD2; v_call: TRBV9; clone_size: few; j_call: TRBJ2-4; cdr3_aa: CASSAPGLAEYLAKNIQYF; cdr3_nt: TGTGCCAGCAGCGCACCGGGACTAGCGGAGTACTTAGCCAAAAACATTCAGTACTTC
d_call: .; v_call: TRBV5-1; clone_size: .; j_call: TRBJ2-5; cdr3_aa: CASSFQETQYF; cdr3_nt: TGCGCCAGCAGCTTTCAAGAGACCCAGTACTTC
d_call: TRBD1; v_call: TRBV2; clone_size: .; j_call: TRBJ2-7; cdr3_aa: CASLPGQGSYEQYF; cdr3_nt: TGTGCCAGTCTACCGGGACAGGGATCCTACGAGCAGTACTTC
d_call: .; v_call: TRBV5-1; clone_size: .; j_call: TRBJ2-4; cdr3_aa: CASSGGDSWASIQYF; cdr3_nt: TGCGCCAGCAGCGGAGGGGACAGCTGGGCTAGCATTCAGTACTTC
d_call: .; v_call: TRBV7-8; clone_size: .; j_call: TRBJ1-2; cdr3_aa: CASSLGGGRAYGYTF; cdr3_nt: TGTGCCAGCAGCTTAGGGGGGGGTCGCGCCTATGGCTACACCTTC
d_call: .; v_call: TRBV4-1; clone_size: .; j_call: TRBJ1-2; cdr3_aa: CASSQDLTPLWNYGYTF; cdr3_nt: TGCGCCAGCAGCCAAGACTTGACCCCCTTATGGAACTATGGCTACACCTTC
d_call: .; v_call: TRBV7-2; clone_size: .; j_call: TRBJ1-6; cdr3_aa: CASSLGQAGSPLHF; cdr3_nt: TGTGCCAGCAGCTTAGGACAGGCTGGTTCACCCCTCCACTTT
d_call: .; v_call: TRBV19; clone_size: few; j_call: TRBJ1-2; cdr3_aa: CASTRPGTAKGFGYTF; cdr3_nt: TGTGCCAGTACCAGACCCGGGACTGCTAAGGGTTTTGGCTACACCTTC
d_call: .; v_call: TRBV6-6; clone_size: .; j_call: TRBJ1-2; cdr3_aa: CASSSPSYGYTF; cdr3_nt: TGTGCCAGCAGTTCCCCCTCTTATGGCTACACCTTC
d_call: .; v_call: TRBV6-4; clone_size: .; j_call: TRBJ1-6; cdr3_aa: CASSGEQGAPLHF; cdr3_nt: TGTGCCAGCAGTGGGGAACAGGGAGCACCCCTCCACTTT
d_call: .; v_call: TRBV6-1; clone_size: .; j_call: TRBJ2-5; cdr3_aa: CASSEGRGGETQYF; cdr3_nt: TGTGCCAGCAGTGAAGGGAGGGGGGGCGAGACCCAGTACTTC
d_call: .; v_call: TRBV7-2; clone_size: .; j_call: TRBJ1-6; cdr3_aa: CASSLNAGLGSPLHF; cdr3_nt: TGTGCCAGCAGCTTAAATGCAGGGCTAGGTTCACCCCTCCACTTT
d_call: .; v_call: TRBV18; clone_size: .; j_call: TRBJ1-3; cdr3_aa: CASSRGSGASGNTIYF; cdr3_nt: TGTGCCAGCTCACGGGGGTCAGGCGCCTCTGGAAACACCATATATTTT